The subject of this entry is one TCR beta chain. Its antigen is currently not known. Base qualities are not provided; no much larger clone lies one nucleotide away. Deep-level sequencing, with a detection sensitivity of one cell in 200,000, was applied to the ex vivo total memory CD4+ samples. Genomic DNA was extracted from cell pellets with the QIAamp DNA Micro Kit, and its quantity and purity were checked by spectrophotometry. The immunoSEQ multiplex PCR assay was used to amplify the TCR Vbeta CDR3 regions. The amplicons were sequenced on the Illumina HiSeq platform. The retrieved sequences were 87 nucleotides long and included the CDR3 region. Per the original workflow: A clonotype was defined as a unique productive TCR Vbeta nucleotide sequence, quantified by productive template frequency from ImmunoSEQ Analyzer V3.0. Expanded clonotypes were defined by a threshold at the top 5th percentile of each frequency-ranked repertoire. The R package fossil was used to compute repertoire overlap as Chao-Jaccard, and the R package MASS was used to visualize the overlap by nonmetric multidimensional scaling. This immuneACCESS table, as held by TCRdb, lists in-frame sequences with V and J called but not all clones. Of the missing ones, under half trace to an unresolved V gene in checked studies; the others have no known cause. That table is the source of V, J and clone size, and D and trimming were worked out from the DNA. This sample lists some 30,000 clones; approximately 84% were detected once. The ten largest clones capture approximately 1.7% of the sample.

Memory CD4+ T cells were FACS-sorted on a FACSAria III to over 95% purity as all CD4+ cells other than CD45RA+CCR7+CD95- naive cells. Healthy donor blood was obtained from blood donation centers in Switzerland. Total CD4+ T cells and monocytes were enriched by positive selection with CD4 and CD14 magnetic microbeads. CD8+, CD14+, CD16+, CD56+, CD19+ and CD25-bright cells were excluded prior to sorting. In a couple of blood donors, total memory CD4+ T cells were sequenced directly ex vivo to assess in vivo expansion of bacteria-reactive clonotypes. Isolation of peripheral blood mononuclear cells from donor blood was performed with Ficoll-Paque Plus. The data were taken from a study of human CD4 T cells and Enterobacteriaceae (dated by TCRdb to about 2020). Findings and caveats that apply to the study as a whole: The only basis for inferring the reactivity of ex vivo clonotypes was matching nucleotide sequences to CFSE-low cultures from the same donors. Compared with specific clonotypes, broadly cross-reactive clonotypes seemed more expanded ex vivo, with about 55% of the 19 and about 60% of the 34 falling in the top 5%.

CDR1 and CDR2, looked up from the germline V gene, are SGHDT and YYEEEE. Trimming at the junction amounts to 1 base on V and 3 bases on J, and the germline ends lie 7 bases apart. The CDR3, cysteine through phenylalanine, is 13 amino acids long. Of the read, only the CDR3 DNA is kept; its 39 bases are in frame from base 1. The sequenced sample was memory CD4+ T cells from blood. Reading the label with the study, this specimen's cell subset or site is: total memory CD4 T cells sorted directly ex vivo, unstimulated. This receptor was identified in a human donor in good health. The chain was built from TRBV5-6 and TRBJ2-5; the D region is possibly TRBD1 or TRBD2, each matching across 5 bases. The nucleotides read TGTGCCAGCAGCTTGTGGGGGAAAGAGACCCAGTACTTC. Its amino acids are CASSLWGKETQYF.